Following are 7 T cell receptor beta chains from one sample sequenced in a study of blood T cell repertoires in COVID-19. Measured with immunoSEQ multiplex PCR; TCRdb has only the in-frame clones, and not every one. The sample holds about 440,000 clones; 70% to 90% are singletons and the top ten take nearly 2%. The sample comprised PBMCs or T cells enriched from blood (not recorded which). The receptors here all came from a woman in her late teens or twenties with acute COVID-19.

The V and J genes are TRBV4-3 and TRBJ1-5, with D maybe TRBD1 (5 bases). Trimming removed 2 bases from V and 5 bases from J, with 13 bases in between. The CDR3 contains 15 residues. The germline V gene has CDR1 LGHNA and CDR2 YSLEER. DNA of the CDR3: TGCGCCAGCAGCCAAAGACACACGGGGGATCAGCCCCAGCATTTT. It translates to CASSQRHTGDQPQHF.

The CDR3 DNA sequence: TGTGCCAGCAGCGACATATCTGACAGGGCATACGAGCAGTACTTC. Encoded protein: CASSDISDRAYEQYF. The chain couples TRBV3-1 (or the pseudogene TRBV3-2) to TRBJ2-7; 7 nucleotides line up with TRBD1. Germline assignment: CDR1 LGHDT and CDR2 YNNKEL (reference sequence). This CDR3 has 15 amino acids. J gave up 4 bases and V 5 bases, and 11 bases lay outside the gene matches.

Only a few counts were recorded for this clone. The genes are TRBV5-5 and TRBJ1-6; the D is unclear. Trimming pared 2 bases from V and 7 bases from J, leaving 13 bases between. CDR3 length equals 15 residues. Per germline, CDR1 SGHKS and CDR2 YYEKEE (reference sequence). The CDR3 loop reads CASSFGRVGNSPLHF. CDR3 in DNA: TGTGCCAGCAGCTTCGGGCGGGTGGGGAATTCACCCCTCCACTTT.

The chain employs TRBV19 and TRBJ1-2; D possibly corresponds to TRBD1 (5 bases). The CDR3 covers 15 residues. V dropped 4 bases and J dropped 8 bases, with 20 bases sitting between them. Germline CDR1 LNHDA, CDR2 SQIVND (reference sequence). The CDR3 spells CASSTTDTSVGGYTF. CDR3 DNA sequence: TGTGCCAGTAGTACCACGGACACATCGGTCGGGGGCTACACCTTC. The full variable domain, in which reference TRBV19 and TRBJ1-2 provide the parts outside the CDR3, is DGGITQSPKYLFRKEGQNVTLSCEQNLNHDAMYWYRQDPGQGLRLIYYSQIVNDFQKGDIAEGYSVSREKKESFPLTVTSAQKNPTAFYLCASSTTDTSVGGYTFGSGTRLTVV.

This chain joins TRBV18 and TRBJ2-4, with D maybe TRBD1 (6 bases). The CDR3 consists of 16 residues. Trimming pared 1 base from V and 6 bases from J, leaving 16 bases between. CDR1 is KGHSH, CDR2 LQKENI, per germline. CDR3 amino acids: CASSPRGQGLRNIQYF. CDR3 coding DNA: TGTGCCAGCTCACCACGAGGGCAGGGGCTTCGAAACATTCAGTACTTC.

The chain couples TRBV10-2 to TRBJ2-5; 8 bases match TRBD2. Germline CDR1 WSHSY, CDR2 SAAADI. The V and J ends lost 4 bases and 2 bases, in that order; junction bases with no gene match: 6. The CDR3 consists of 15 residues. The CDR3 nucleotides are TGCGCCAGCAGTGGAAGGACTAGCCTTCAAGAGACCCAGTACTTC. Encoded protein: CASSGRTSLQETQYF.

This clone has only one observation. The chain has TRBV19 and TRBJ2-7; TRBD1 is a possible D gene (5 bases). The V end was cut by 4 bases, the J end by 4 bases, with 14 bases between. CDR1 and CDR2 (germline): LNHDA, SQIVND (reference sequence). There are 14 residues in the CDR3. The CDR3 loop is CASSSPGRTYEQYF. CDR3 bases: TGTGCCAGTAGTAGTCCCGGACGGACATACGAGCAGTACTTC.